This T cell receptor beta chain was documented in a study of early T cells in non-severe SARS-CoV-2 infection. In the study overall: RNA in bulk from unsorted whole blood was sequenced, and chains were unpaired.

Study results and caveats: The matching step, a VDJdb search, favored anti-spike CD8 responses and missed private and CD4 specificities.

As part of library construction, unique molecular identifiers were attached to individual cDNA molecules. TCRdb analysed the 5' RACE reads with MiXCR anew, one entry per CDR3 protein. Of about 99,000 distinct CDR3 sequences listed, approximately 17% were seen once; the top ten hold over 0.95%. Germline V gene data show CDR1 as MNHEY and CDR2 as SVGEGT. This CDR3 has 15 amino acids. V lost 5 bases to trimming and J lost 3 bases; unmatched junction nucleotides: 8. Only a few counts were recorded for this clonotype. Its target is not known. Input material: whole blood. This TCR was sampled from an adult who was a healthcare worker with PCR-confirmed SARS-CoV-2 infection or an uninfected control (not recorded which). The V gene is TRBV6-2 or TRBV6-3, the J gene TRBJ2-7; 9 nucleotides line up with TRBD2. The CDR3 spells CASSESGGPLYEQYF. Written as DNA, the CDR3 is TGTGCCAGCAGTGAAAGCGGGGGGCCTCTCTACGAGCAGTACTTC.